These 31 T cell receptor beta chains came from one sample sequenced in a study of blood T cells in healthy people across ages. Using a J-beta primer mix together with a sample-barcoded 5' primer, a second PCR was run for roughly 6 to 12 cycles. Each CDR3 protein gets one entry after TCRdb re-called the 5' RACE reads with MiXCR. Among 650,000 to 700,000 distinct CDR3 sequences listed, approximately 29% were seen once. The sample taken for sequencing was blood. The source is a woman older than 75 in good health.

This clonotype appeared many times. The J gene is TRBJ2-5, the V gene TRBV15; D tentatively fits TRBD1 or TRBD2 (5 bases each). The germline V and J ends were trimmed by 0 bases and 1 base, with 15 bases remaining between them. This CDR3 spans 17 amino acids. Germline V lookup: CDR1 LNHNV, CDR2 YYDKDF (reference sequence). CDR3 protein: CATSRDLSRGSQETQYF. DNA for the CDR3: TGTGCCACCAGCAGAGATCTGTCCCGGGGCTCCCAAGAGACCCAGTACTTC.

The chain combines TRBV9 with TRBJ1-3; D call uncertain. Deletions cut 0 bases from V and 0 bases from J, with 19 bases between. The germline CDR1 and CDR2 sequences are SGDLS and YYNGEE. This CDR3 has 19 amino acids. The CDR3 bases are TGTGCCAGCAGCGTAGGATTCGGCAGCCAAGGGATCTCTGGAAACACCATATATTTT. Residues: CASSVGFGSQGISGNTIYF.

A few counts support this clonotype. An end of the junction does not agree with germline; a read error may underlie this. CDR3 nucleotides: TGTGTTAGTGGTTTGGTCCAGCGGGGGGTCAATGAGCAGTTCTTC. Its translation: CVSGLVQRGVNEQFF. V gene TRBV12-5 combines with J gene TRBJ2-1; the match to TRBD2 covers 9 bases. The CDR3 extends over 15 amino acids. CDR1 and CDR2 from the germline V gene are LGHNT and FRNRAP.

This clonotype has just a few counts. V usage is TRBV20-1 and J usage is TRBJ1-5; a possible D gene is TRBD1 (6 bases). V lost 1 base and J 9 bases, leaving 16 bases between the germline ends. Germline-derived CDR1 and CDR2 are DFQATT and SNEGSKA (reference sequence). The CDR3 loop spans 14 amino acids. The DNA of the CDR3 is TGCAGTGCTAGAGTCCCGGGACACGCCGGGCCCCAGCATTTT. This codes for CSARVPGHAGPQHF.

This clonotype was detected ten times or more. The chain employs TRBV6-2 or TRBV6-3 and TRBJ1-4, with a possible D match to TRBD1 (6 bases). Germline CDR1 and CDR2: MNHEY and SVGEGT. V lost 6 bases to trimming and J lost 5 bases, with 13 bases between them. This CDR3 spans 14 amino acids. The CDR3 is CASRATGLNEKLFF. The CDR3 DNA sequence: TGTGCCAGCAGAGCAACAGGGCTGAATGAAAAACTGTTTTTT.

The chain is built from TRBV15 and TRBJ1-5; weak D call: TRBD1 (5 bases). CDR3 length equals 13 residues. Germline V lookup: CDR1 LNHNV, CDR2 YYDKDF (reference sequence). Trimming removed 4 bases from V and 9 bases from J, with 13 bases in between. DNA for the CDR3: TGTGCCACCAGCAAAGGGGCCCTCGGGCCCCAGCATTTT. It encodes CATSKGALGPQHF.

In its sample, this clonotype was seen many times. This chain joins TRBV5-6 and TRBJ2-3; D is perhaps TRBD1 (7 bases). The germline gives CDR1 SGHDT, CDR2 YYEEEE. The length of the CDR3 is 16 residues. V lost 0 bases, J lost 4 bases, and 15 bases lay in between. CDR3 sequence reads: CASSLETGTRADTQYF. DNA of the CDR3: TGTGCCAGCAGCTTGGAGACAGGGACTCGAGCAGATACGCAGTATTTT.

On this clonotype: This clone may be a read error of a much larger clone one base away. The chain combines TRBV3-1 with TRBJ1-2; D ambiguous. From germline, CDR1 is LGHDT and CDR2 YNNKEL (reference sequence). The CDR3 covers 14 residues. Written as DNA, the CDR3 is TGTGCCAGCAGCCAAGGGGGATATAACTATGACTACACCTTC. Encoded protein: CASSQGGYNYDYTF.

The V call is TRBV28, the J call TRBJ2-7, with 7 nucleotides matching TRBD1. J gave up 3 bases and V 6 bases, and 2 bases lay outside the gene matches. Germline V gene data show CDR1 as MDHEN and CDR2 as SYDVKM. The CDR3 consists of 12 residues. CDR3 bases: TGTGCCAGCAGGAGGGGGCTCTACGAGCAGTACTTC. Translation: CASRRGLYEQYF.

This clonotype was detected a few times. The CDR3 region has the DNA TGTGCCAGCAACGTTTATGGACAGGGCACTGAAGCTTTCTTT. Protein sequence: CASNVYGQGTEAFF. The chain is built from TRBV11-1 and TRBJ1-1; 8 bases line up with TRBD1. V lost 7 bases and J lost 4; bases outside the gene matches: 8. CDR1 and CDR2 from the germline V gene are SGHAT and FQDESV (reference sequence). This CDR3 region has 14 residues.

Ten or more counts support this clonotype. The genes are TRBV20-1 and TRBJ2-5; 13 bases line up with TRBD2. There are 16 residues in the CDR3. V lost 5 bases and J lost 5; bases outside the gene matches: 11. Germline values: CDR1 DFQATT, CDR2 SNEGSKA (reference sequence). The CDR3 DNA reads TGCAGTGCTCGCAAAGGGACTAGCGGGATCCGGGAGACCCAGTACTTC. It encodes CSARKGTSGIRETQYF.

About this clonotype: Just one base apart from a much larger clone, this may be a read error. The chain is built from TRBV6-6 and TRBJ2-3, with 10 bases identical to TRBD2. This CDR3 is 15 amino acids long. Germline lookup yields CDR1 MNHNY and CDR2 SVGAGI (reference sequence). The CDR3 region is CAGSGVAGGTDTQYF. CDR3 nucleotide sequence: TGTGCCGGCAGCGGAGTAGCGGGGGGAACAGATACGCAGTATTTT.

This clonotype was detected only a few times. The J gene is TRBJ2-7, the V gene TRBV4-2; the match to TRBD2 covers 11 bases. Germline CDR1 and CDR2: LGHNA and YNFKEQ. The V segment lost 3 bases and the J segment 5 bases; nucleotides outside the gene matches: 9. This CDR3 is 16 amino acids long. CDR3 loop: CASSQIVTSGNHEQYF. As DNA, the CDR3 is TGTGCCAGCAGCCAGATTGTGACTAGCGGGAATCACGAGCAGTACTTC.

This clonotype was detected ten times or more. This chain connects TRBV20-1 to TRBJ1-5; TRBD1 agrees at 11 bases. The J segment lost 7 bases and the V segment lost 5 bases, leaving 10 bases of the junction unmatched. The CDR3 length is 15 residues. Looked up from germline, CDR1 is DFQATT and CDR2 is SNEGSKA (reference sequence). CDR3 DNA sequence: TGCAGTGCTGCGGACAGGGGGCGAGCGGGGCAGCCCCAGCATTTT. Its protein is CSAADRGRAGQPQHF.

Many counts were recorded for this clonotype. The V gene is TRBV3-1, the J gene TRBJ1-4; D is unclear. Per germline, CDR1 LGHDT and CDR2 YNNKEL (reference sequence). The CDR3 consists of 14 residues. V was clipped by 1 base and J by 12 bases, with 15 bases between them. CDR3 amino acids: CASSQVAASLELFF. CDR3 coding DNA: TGTGCCAGCAGCCAAGTGGCAGCGAGTCTAGAACTGTTTTTT.

A word on this clonotype: A much larger clone lies one base from this, so it may be a read error. CDR3 coding DNA: TGTACCATAGCCTCTGGCCAGGGGGCGCGGACTGAAGCTTTCTTT. It translates to CTIASGQGARTEAFF. The chain has TRBV10-3 and TRBJ1-1; TRBD1 matches at 8 bases. Germline V gene sequence: CDR1 ENHRY, CDR2 SYGVKD. The CDR3 is made up of 15 amino acids.

This clonotype was seen only a few times. This chain uses TRBV30 with TRBJ2-5, with a weak D call TRBD2 (7 bases). The germline V and J ends were trimmed by 0 bases and 4 bases, with 15 bases remaining between them. Per germline, CDR1 GTSNPN and CDR2 SVGIG (reference sequence). CDR3 length equals 15 residues. DNA for the CDR3: TGTGCCTGGAGTGTACGTGGGGGGGCGACAGAGACCCAGTACTTC. Encoded protein: CAWSVRGGATETQYF.

The V call is TRBV7-9, the J call TRBJ2-7; the match to TRBD2 covers 7 bases. CDR1 and CDR2 (germline): SEHNR, FQNEAQ (reference sequence). This CDR3 is 15 amino acids long. With 7 bases clipped from V and 0 bases from J, the junction kept 9 bases outside the gene matches. CDR3 nucleotide sequence: TGTGCCAGCACCCAGGGAGCGGGGCGCTCCTACGAGCAGTACTTC. Translating gives CASTQGAGRSYEQYF.

The table lists this clonotype with a few counts. With a much larger clone just one base away, this may be a read error. The rearrangement links TRBV6-5 to TRBJ2-7, with D maybe TRBD1 (6 bases). V dropped 0 bases and J dropped 1 base, with 13 bases sitting between them. Germline CDR1 and CDR2: MNHEY and SVGAGI. This CDR3 is 16 amino acids long. CDR3 sequence (DNA): TGTGCCAGCAGTTACTCGACTGGACAGAGATCCTACGAGCAGTACTTC. Translated, it gives CASSYSTGQRSYEQYF.

This clonotype was seen once. The rearrangement links TRBV12-5 to TRBJ2-7; tentatively, D is TRBD1 or TRBD2 (6 bases each). V was trimmed by 4 bases and J by 2 bases, leaving 21 bases between them. Germline V gives CDR1 LGHNT, CDR2 FRNRAP. The CDR3 loop spans 17 amino acids. This CDR3 is CASGSESGGTFPYEQYF. Written as DNA, the CDR3 is TGTGCTAGTGGTTCGGAAAGTGGAGGGACATTCCCCTACGAGCAGTACTTC.

This clonotype occurred many times. The chain recombines TRBV20-1 with TRBJ2-4; D possibly matches TRBD1 or TRBD2 (6 bases each). Germline V CDR1 and CDR2: DFQATT, SNEGSKA (reference sequence). CDR3 size: 15 residues. The V gene lost 3 bases and the J gene lost 0 bases, with 12 bases spanning the gap. In DNA, the CDR3 is TGCAGTGCTAGCGGGGGCCTGCCAGCCAAAAACATTCAGTACTTC. Translation: CSASGGLPAKNIQYF.

Only a few counts were recorded for this clonotype. The chain couples TRBV12-3 or TRBV12-4 to TRBJ2-3; D is unresolved. The CDR3 is 15 residues long. The V gene lost 8 bases and the J gene lost 2 bases, with 17 bases spanning the gap. CDR3 coding DNA: TGTGCCAGCTCAGTTGGGTGGGTGAACACAGATACGCAGTATTTT. It encodes CASSVGWVNTDTQYF.

The chain combines TRBV30 with TRBJ1-2; 7 bases align to TRBD1. The CDR3 loop spans 14 amino acids. The V segment lost 3 bases and the J segment 12 bases; nucleotides outside the gene matches: 16. CDR1 is GTSNPN, CDR2 SVGIG, per germline (reference sequence). The CDR3, as DNA: TGTGCCTGGAGGGCACTGGGACAGCGCCAAGGGAACACCTTC. Translation gives CAWRALGQRQGNTF.

This chain links TRBV28 with TRBJ2-5, with D possibly being TRBD1 (5 bases). The better agreement between TRBJ2-7 and the DNA end casts doubt on the J call. The CDR3 length is 16 residues. Per germline, CDR1 MDHEN and CDR2 SYDVKM. The CDR3 DNA is TGTGCCAGCAGCAACGCTTGTAGGGGCGCTGGGTACGAGCAGTACTTC. Translated, it gives CASSNACRGAGYEQYF.

This clonotype was counted only a few times. Sequence at one end of the junction differs from germline and may be a read error. The chain couples TRBV6-5 to TRBJ1-2; 7 bases map to TRBD1. The CDR3 runs to 17 residues. Germline V gene data show CDR1 as MNHEY and CDR2 as SVGAGI. The CDR3 loop is CASSYSGQTFANYGCIF. The CDR3, as DNA: TGTGCCAGCAGTTACTCGGGACAGACTTTTGCTAACTATGGCTGCATCTTC.

A single count supports this clonotype. The chain combines TRBV6-2 or TRBV6-3 with TRBJ2-6; D is unresolved. In germline, CDR1 is MNHEY, CDR2 SVGEGT. V was cut by 2 bases and J by 4 bases, with 9 bases left in between. This CDR3 is 15 amino acids long. The CDR3 sequence: CASSYSWLGANVLTF. The CDR3 bases are TGTGCCAGCAGTTACAGCTGGCTAGGGGCCAACGTCCTGACTTTC.

V is TRBV6-2 or TRBV6-3 and J is TRBJ2-7, with 7 bases that match TRBD1. There are 12 residues in the CDR3. Germline V CDR1 and CDR2: MNHEY, SVGEGT. V shed 10 bases, J shed 2 bases, and the junction held 5 bases outside the gene matches. CDR3 DNA: TGTGCCACAAGGGACAGCGCCTACGAGCAGTACTTC. Its protein is CATRDSAYEQYF.

The V and J genes are TRBV4-1 and TRBJ2-7; 7 positions agree with TRBD1. CDR3 length equals 15 residues. The V gene end was trimmed by 2 bases and the J gene end by 4 bases; junction bases not matched to a gene: 8. Per germline, CDR1 MGHRA and CDR2 YSYEKL. As DNA, the CDR3 is TGCGCCAGCAGCCAAAGGGACAGCCGCTCTTACGAGCAGTACTTC. It specifies CASSQRDSRSYEQYF.

Note on this clonotype: A much more abundant neighbour one base away suggests this may be a read error. The V call is TRBV12-5, the J call TRBJ2-1; no firm D call. The J call may be faulty, since TRBJ2-7 better matches the DNA end. The CDR3 is 15 amino acids. Germline V CDR1 and CDR2: LGHNT, FRNRAP. The CDR3 DNA follows: TGTGCTAGTGGTCCCCCCCGGGCAGACAACAATGAGCAGTACTTC. Protein product: CASGPPRADNNEQYF.

This clonotype was seen only a few times. The genes are TRBV6-6 and TRBJ1-1; D ambiguous. This CDR3 is built from 14 residues. Trimming took 6 bases from V and 1 from J, leaving 12 bases between them. Germline CDR1 reads MNHNY; CDR2 reads SVGAGI (reference sequence). The CDR3 protein is CASSPEGQNTEAFF. The DNA for the CDR3 is TGTGCCAGCAGCCCGGAGGGCCAGAACACTGAAGCTTTCTTT.

There are a few counts of this clonotype. V gene TRBV30 combines with J gene TRBJ1-1, with D perhaps matching TRBD1 (6 bases). Trimming removed 2 bases from V and 0 bases from J, with 10 bases in between. The CDR3 covers 14 residues. Germline V CDR1 and CDR2: GTSNPN, SVGIG (reference sequence). The CDR3 is CAWSKGGLNTEAFF. The CDR3 nucleotides read TGTGCCTGGAGTAAAGGGGGGCTGAACACTGAAGCTTTCTTT.